Reported below is one T cell receptor beta chain. Which antigen it targets is not known. It has no much larger one-base neighbor in the sample; base qualities were not kept. The library came from the immunoSEQ multiplex PCR assay. In most patients, genomic DNA was isolated using the Qiagen DNeasy Blood and Tissue Kit and sent frozen to Adaptive Biotechnologies for TCR sequencing. High-throughput TCR-beta CDR3 sequencing of genomic DNA from most patients was performed by Adaptive Biotechnologies. On the study's bioinformatics: Adaptive's ImmunoSEQ software supplied the TCR sequencing data for 18 patients, while MiXCR and VDJtools were used to process a few other patients. CD4 versus CD8 sorting errors were corrected by removing sequences found in both subsets at a frequency ratio below 5:1. CDR3 nucleotide sequences shared between donor and recipient were removed because their origin could not be assigned. To be classed as alloreactive, a clone needed at least 2-fold expansion over unstimulated cells and a minimum CFSE-low frequency of 0.002% (template counts) or 0.001% (read counts). A clone was considered mappable if detected in the sequenced pre-transplant spleen, lymph node, or MLR CFSE-low populations of the donor or recipient. The cumulative frequency of alloreactive clones was calculated as a percentage of all sequences, weighted by copy number. The table was pulled from immuneACCESS by TCRdb, which kept in-frame rearrangements only. Such tables lose some clones; where checked, under half of the loss comes from unresolved V genes, and the rest has no known cause. The V and J calls and clone size come from that table; D and trimming were worked out from the DNA. Recorded for this sample are 75,000 to 100,000 clones; under 85% of them occurred a single time. The ten largest account for about 18% of the sample.

The data are from a study of graft-versus-host responses after intestinal transplantation (dated by TCRdb to the early 2020s). About the full investigation: The transplants that recipients received were multivisceral, liver-intestinal, or isolated intestinal. Every recipient was given anti-thymocyte globulin induction, followed by roughly 3 years of maintenance tacrolimus and steroids. After intestinal transplantation, graft-versus-host and host-versus-graft alloreactive T cell clones were followed in the graft, circulation and bone marrow using bulk TCR-beta CDR3 sequencing. Alloreactive clones were identified by sequencing pre-transplant mixed lymphocyte reaction products and comparing them with unstimulated pre-transplant donor and recipient T cells. A cohort of about two dozen intestinal transplant recipients, including one retransplant, was enrolled, and a few patients lacking pretransplant specimens were excluded. A peak of at least 4% donor T cells among recipient peripheral blood mononuclear cells was the definition used for donor T cell macrochimerism. Samples from three later patients were sequenced in-house on an Illumina MiSeq with MiXCR processing rather than by the commercial service. Results and caveats for the whole study, not just this receptor: In patients with donor T cell macrochimerism, the allografts had high GvH to HvG T cell clonal ratios. The conclusions were limited by the relatively low number and heterogeneity of the intestinal transplant patients. Peak levels of circulating GvH clones were associated with declines in HvG clones early after transplant. GvH clones were found in recipient bone marrow, and some of the GvH clones appeared earlier in ileal mucosa or blood, which is consistent with an intestinal mucosal origin.

For this chain, trimming is 3 bases at the V end and 3 bases at the J end, and the number of junction bases without a gene match is 12. CDR1 and CDR2 are drawn from the germline V gene: LGHNT, FRNRAP. From the cysteine up to the phenylalanine, the CDR3 has a length of 17 residues. The CDR3 DNA has 51 bases and is translated from base 1. This sample's time point label indicates: cells obtained before transplantation from donor or recipient. CD3+CD4+ and CD3+CD8+ populations were FACS-sorted from unstimulated pre-transplant donor and recipient cells taken from spleen or lymph nodes. The V gene is TRBV12-5 and the J gene is TRBJ1-1; 8 bases in between match TRBD1. Sequences were derived from unstimulated CD8+ T cells sorted from spleen or lymph node cells, sampled before intestinal transplant. The sequence came from a human donor who received an intestinal transplant. In nucleotides, the sequence is TGTGCTAGTGGTTTTTCATATCAGGGGGCGGTCGACACTGAAGCTTTCTTT. This translates into CASGFSYQGAVDTEAFF. The CDR3 plus the reference TRBV12-5 and TRBJ1-1 genes for the other parts give the full variable domain: DARVTQTPRHKVTEMGQEVTMRCQPILGHNTVFWYRQTMMQGLELLAYFRNRAPLDDSGMPKDRFSAEMPDATLATLKIQPSEPRDSAVYFCASGFSYQGAVDTEAFFGQGTRLTVV.